These T cell receptor beta chains were read from a single sample in a study of CD8 T cells in ankylosing spondylitis. TCRdb itself ran the 5' RACE reads through MiXCR, one entry per CDR3 protein. The sample has approximately 88,000 distinct CDR3 sequences, roughly 9.6% seen once. What was sequenced was blood, either unsorted or a sorted T cell fraction (not recorded which). Source of these receptors: a male donor with ankylosing spondylitis or in good health (not recorded which). CDR3s include the opening cysteine and the closing phenylalanine or tryptophan. A D gene is named only where the DNA matches it firmly.

D gene: TRBD2; V gene: TRBV20-1; CDR3 protein: CSARSRGGFDEQFF
D gene: NA; V gene: TRBV5-4; CDR3 protein: CASSPVPGLPTDTQYF
D gene: NA; V gene: TRBV20-1; CDR3 protein: CSARESTGPPFSGANVLTF
D gene: TRBD1; V gene: TRBV5-5; CDR3 protein: CASSLFGGTGGGEQFF
D gene: NA; V gene: TRBV12-3/TRBV12-4; CDR3 protein: CASSFRRGNQPQHF
D gene: TRBD2; V gene: TRBV2; CDR3 protein: CASSAWTSGDTDTQYF
D gene: NA; V gene: TRBV28; CDR3 protein: CASRLGGRNTEAFF
D gene: TRBD1; V gene: TRBV9; CDR3 protein: CASSGQGSTDTQYF
D gene: NA; V gene: TRBV6-1; CDR3 protein: CASSRPGNTDTQYF
D gene: NA; V gene: TRBV12-3/TRBV12-4; CDR3 protein: CASTLSRGAGYTF
D gene: NA; V gene: TRBV28; CDR3 protein: CASSLPGQNYGYTF
D gene: NA; V gene: TRBV12-3/TRBV12-4; CDR3 protein: CASSLSSADTQYF
D gene: TRBD1; V gene: TRBV11-2; CDR3 protein: CASSYYRGDNEQFF
D gene: TRBD1; V gene: TRBV19; CDR3 protein: CASSMDRSYQPQHF
D gene: NA; V gene: TRBV7-2; CDR3 protein: CASSFGTAPLYYEQYF
D gene: NA; V gene: TRBV6-2/TRBV6-3; CDR3 protein: CASSYFSNQPQHF
D gene: TRBD2; V gene: TRBV12-3/TRBV12-4; CDR3 protein: CATRTSAMSTDTQYF
D gene: NA; V gene: TRBV9; CDR3 protein: CASSVTGSPEEYEQYF
D gene: NA; V gene: TRBV6-6; CDR3 protein: CASSQVYNEKLFF
D gene: NA; V gene: TRBV11-2; CDR3 protein: CASSSRQGLYEQYF
D gene: TRBD1; V gene: TRBV28; CDR3 protein: CASSTDRAGGYGYNEQFF
D gene: NA; V gene: TRBV20-1; CDR3 protein: CSAPESAGGLQPQHF
D gene: TRBD2; V gene: TRBV20-1; CDR3 protein: CSANGASGGDTDTQYF
D gene: TRBD1; V gene: TRBV6-1; CDR3 protein: CASRTRDRGNTGELFF
D gene: NA; V gene: TRBV29-1; CDR3 protein: CSGGTSNTGELFF
D gene: NA; V gene: TRBV14; CDR3 protein: CASSNLRGFTEAFF
D gene: NA; V gene: TRBV10-3; CDR3 protein: CAISSGPGETQYF
D gene: NA; V gene: TRBV4-1; CDR3 protein: CASSHPQITVESSYNEQFF
D gene: TRBD1; V gene: TRBV7-6; CDR3 protein: CASSLEWAGQGIHEQYF
D gene: TRBD2; V gene: TRBV4-2; CDR3 protein: CASSPPLAGGRQETQYF
D gene: NA; V gene: TRBV10-3; CDR3 protein: CAIREMTQGEQFF
D gene: NA; V gene: TRBV28; CDR3 protein: CASSPGWGPGELFF
D gene: NA; V gene: TRBV5-1; CDR3 protein: CASSPRLEPPTNEKLFF
D gene: TRBD1; V gene: TRBV7-7; CDR3 protein: CASSMDRGTGELFF
D gene: TRBD1; V gene: TRBV18; CDR3 protein: CASSPLDRGHEQYF
D gene: NA; V gene: TRBV14; CDR3 protein: CASITGNQPQHF
D gene: NA; V gene: TRBV7-2; CDR3 protein: CASSLGTASTQYF
D gene: NA; V gene: TRBV18; CDR3 protein: CASNWGEGYGYTF
D gene: TRBD1; V gene: TRBV29-1; CDR3 protein: CSVVPGQGYIDTQYF
D gene: NA; V gene: TRBV5-1; CDR3 protein: CASSSETRQNTEAFF
D gene: NA; V gene: TRBV9; CDR3 protein: CASSPRFEANEQYF
D gene: NA; V gene: TRBV7-2; CDR3 protein: CASSLYAEHLEKLFF
D gene: NA; V gene: TRBV13; CDR3 protein: CASSLGLGINEQFF
D gene: NA; V gene: TRBV28; CDR3 protein: CASSQTTGHQPQHF
D gene: NA; V gene: TRBV29-1; CDR3 protein: CSVRGSTEAFF
D gene: TRBD1; V gene: TRBV7-2; CDR3 protein: CASSFDGHGQVYGYTF
D gene: NA; V gene: TRBV5-1; CDR3 protein: CASSLEGRGGTDTQYF
D gene: TRBD2; V gene: TRBV20-1; CDR3 protein: CSARLAGATYEQYF
D gene: NA; V gene: TRBV5-1; CDR3 protein: CASSGTYQVEQYF